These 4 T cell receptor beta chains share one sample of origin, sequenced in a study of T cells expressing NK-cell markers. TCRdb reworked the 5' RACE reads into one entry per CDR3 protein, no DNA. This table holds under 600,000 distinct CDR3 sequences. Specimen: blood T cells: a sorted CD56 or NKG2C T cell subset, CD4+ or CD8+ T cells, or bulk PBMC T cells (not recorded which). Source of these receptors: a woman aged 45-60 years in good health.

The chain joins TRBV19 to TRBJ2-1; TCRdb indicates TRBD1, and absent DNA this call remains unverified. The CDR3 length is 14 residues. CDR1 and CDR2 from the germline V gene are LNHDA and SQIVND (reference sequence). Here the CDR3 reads CASSRGVTYNEQFF.

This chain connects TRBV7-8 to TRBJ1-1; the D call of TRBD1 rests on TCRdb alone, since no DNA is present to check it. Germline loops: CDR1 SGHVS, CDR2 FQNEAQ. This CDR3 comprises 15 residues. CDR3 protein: CASSPIRGIGTEAFF. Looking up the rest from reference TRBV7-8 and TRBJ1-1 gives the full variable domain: GAGVSQSPRYKVAKRGQDVALRCDPISGHVSLFWYQQALGQGPEFLTYFQNEAQLDKSGLPSDRFFAERPEGSVSTLKIQRTQQEDSAVYLCASSPIRGIGTEAFFGQGTRLTVV.

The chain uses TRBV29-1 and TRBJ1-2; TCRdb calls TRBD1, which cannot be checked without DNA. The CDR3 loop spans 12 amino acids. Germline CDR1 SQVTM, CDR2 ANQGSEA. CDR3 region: CSIFQGARGYTF.

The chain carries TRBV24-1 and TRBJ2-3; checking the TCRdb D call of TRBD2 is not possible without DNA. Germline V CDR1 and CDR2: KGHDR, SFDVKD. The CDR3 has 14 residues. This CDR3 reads CATGRDGRTDTQYF.